The clone carrying this T cell receptor beta chain appeared a few times. What it binds is not known. MiXCR, applied by TCRdb to the RACE reads, yields one record per CDR3 protein. This table has 350,000 to 450,000 distinct CDR3 sequences, 4.5% to 5.5% appearing once. This specimen belongs to a study of human T cells and chemical hapten exposure. Background on the study: Alopecia areata, totalis and universalis patients, mostly female, were included.

Regarding the study as a whole: The number of TCRs above 1 in 1000 frequency did not change after DPC sensitization.

This sample's time point: pre-sensitization, week 0. Documented treatment: therapeutic diphenylcyclopropenone sensitization with weekly scalp DPC. Blood was drawn before each patch test was applied. Sample donors consisted of patients with alopecia, aged 18 to 70 years, who were suitable for DPC. The CDR3 is 13 residues long. The V and J ends lost 9 bases and 8 bases respectively, with 17 bases between them. The source is a woman aged 50 to 65 with alopecia areata. Some clones in this sample may be carry-over from other donors' samples. The sequencing here drew on whole blood, taken in connection with sensitization to the hapten diphenylcyclopropenone (DPC). The J gene is TRBJ2-1, the V gene TRBV12-3 or TRBV12-4; D is unclear. The CDR3 is CASGAFLPHEQFF. The DNA for the CDR3 is TGTGCCAGTGGCGCATTTTTGCCCCATGAGCAGTTCTTC.